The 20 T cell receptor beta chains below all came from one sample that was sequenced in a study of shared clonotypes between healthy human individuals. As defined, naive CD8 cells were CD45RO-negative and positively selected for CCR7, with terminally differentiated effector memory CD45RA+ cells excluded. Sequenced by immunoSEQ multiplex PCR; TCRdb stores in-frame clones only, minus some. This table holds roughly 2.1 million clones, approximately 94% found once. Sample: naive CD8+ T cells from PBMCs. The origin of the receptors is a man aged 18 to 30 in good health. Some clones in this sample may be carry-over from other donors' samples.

CDR3 sequence (DNA): TGTGCCAGCTCGGTGGGCTACGAGCAGTACTTC. This gives the protein CASSVGYEQYF. The genes are TRBV18 and TRBJ2-7; D call uncertain. The CDR3 totals 11 residues. From germline, CDR1 is KGHSH and CDR2 LQKENI. Trimming shortened V by 6 bases and J by 3 bases, and 6 bases separated the two germline ends.

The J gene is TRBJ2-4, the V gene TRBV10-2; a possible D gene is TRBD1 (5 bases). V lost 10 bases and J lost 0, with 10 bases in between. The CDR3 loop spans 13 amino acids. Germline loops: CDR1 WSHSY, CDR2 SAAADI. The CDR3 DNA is TGCGCCACCTTGGACATAGCCAAAAACATTCAGTACTTC. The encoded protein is CATLDIAKNIQYF.

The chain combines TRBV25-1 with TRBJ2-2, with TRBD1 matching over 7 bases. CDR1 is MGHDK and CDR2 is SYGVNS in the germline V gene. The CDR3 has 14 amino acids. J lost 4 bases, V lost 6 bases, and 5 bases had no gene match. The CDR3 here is CASRTGYPTGELFF. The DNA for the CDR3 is TGTGCCAGCAGGACAGGGTACCCCACCGGGGAGCTGTTTTTT.

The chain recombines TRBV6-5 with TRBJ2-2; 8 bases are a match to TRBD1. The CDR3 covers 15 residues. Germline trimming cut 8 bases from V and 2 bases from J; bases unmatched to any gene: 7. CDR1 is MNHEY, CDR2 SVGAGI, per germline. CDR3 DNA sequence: TGTGCCAGCTACAAGGGACAGGATAACACCGGGGAGCTGTTTTTT. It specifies CASYKGQDNTGELFF.

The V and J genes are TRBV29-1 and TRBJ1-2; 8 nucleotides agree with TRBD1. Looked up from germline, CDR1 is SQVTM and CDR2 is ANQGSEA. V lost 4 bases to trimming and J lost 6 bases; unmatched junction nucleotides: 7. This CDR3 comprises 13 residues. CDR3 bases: TGCAGCGTTGGTCCCCAGGGGGCGAATGGCTACACCTTC. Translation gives CSVGPQGANGYTF.

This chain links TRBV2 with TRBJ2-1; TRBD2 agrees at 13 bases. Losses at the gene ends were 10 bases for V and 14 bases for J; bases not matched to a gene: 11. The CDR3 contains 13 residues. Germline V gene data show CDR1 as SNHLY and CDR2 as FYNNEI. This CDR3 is CATFRLAGGGEFF. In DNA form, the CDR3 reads TGTGCCACCTTCCGACTAGCGGGAGGCGGGGAGTTCTTC.

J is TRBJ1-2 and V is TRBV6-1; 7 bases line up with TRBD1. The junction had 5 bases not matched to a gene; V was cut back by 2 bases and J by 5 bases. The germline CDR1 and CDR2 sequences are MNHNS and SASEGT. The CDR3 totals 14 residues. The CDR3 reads CASSELGGAYGYTF. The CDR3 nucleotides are TGTGCCAGCAGTGAATTAGGGGGCGCTTATGGCTACACCTTC.

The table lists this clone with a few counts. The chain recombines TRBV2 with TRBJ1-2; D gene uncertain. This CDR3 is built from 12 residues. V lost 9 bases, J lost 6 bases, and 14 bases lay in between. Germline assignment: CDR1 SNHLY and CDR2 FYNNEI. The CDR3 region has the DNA TGTGCCAGGGGAGTCCCTCCTAATGGCTACACCTTC. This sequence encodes CARGVPPNGYTF.

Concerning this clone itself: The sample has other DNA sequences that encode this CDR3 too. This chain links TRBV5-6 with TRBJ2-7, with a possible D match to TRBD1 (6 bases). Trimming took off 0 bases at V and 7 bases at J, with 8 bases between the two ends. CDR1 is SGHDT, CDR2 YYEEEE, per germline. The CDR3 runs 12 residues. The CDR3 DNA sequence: TGTGCCAGCAGCTTGGGAGACAGGGAGCAGTACTTC. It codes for CASSLGDREQYF.

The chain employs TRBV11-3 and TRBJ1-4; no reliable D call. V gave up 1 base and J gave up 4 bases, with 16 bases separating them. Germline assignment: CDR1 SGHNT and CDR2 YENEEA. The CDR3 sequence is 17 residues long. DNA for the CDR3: TGTGCCAGCAGCTTAGTTCCCGGAGGACCCTTTAATGAAAAACTGTTTTTT. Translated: CASSLVPGGPFNEKLFF. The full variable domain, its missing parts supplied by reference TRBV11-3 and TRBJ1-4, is EAGVVQSPRYKIIEKKQPVAFWCNPISGHNTLYWYLQNLGQGPELLIRYENEEAVDDSQLPKDRFSAERLKGVDSTLKIQPAELGDSAVYLCASSLVPGGPFNEKLFFGSGTQLSVL.

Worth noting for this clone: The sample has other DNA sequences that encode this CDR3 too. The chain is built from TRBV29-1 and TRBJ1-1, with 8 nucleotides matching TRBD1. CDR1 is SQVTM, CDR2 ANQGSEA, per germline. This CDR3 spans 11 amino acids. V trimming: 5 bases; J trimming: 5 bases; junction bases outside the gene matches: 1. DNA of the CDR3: TGCAGCGTTCGACAGGGGACTGAAGCTTTCTTT. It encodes CSVRQGTEAFF. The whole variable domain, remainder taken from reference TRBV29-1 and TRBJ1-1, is SAVISQKPSRDICQRGTSLTIQCQVDSQVTMMFWYRQQPGQSLTLIATANQGSEATYESGFVIDKFPISRPNLTFSTLTVSNMSPEDSSIYLCSVRQGTEAFFGQGTRLTVV.

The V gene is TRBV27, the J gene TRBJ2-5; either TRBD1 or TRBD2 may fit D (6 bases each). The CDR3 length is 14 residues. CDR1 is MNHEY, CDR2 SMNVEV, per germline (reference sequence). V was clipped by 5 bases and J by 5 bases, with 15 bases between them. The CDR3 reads CASSRGGRGETQYF. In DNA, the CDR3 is TGTGCCAGCAGTCGAGGGGGGCGAGGGGAGACCCAGTACTTC.

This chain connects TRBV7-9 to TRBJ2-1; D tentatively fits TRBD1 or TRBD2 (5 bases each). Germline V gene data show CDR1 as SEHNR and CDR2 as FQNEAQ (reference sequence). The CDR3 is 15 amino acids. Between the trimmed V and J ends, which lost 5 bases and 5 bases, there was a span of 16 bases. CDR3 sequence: CASSDRGGGHNEQFF. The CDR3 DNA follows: TGTGCCAGCAGCGATAGAGGTGGGGGACACAATGAGCAGTTCTTC.

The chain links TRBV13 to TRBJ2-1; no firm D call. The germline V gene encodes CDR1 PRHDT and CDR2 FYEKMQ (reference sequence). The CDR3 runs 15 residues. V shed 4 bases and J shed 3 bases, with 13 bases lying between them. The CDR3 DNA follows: TGTGCCAGCAGCTCGCAGCCAATAGACTACAATGAGCAGTTCTTC. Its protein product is CASSSQPIDYNEQFF.

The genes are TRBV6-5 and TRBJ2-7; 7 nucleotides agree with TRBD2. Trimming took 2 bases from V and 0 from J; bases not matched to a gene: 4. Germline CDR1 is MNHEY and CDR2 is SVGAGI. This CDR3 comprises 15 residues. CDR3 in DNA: TGTGCCAGCAGTTACGGCGGGGGACCCTCCTACGAGCAGTACTTC. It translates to CASSYGGGPSYEQYF.

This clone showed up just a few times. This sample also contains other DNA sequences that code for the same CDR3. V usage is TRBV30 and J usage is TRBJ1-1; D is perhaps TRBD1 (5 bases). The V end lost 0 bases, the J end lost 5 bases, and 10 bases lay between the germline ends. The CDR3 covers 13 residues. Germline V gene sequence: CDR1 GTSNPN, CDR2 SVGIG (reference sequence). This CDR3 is CAWSVRGGTEAFF. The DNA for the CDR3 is TGTGCCTGGAGTGTGAGGGGAGGAACTGAAGCTTTCTTT.

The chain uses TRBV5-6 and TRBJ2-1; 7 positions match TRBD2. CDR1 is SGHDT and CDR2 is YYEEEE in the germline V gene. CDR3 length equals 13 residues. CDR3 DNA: TGTGGAAGCAGCTCGGGGTCTAGCGGAGAGCAGTTCTTC. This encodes CGSSSGSSGEQFF.

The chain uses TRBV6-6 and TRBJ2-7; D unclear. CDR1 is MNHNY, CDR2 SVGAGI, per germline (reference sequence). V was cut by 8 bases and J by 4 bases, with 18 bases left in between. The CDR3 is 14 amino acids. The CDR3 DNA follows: TGTGCCAGCTCTACTCTCGCAGGCGATTACGAGCAGTACTTC. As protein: CASSTLAGDYEQYF.

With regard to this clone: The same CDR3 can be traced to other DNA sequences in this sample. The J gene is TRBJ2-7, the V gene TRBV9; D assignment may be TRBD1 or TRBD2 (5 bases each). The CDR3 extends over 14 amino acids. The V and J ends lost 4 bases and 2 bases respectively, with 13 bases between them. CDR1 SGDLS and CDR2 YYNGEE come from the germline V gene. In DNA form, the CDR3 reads TGTGCCAGCAGCCCCCGGGACCGAGCCTACGAGCAGTACTTC. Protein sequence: CASSPRDRAYEQYF.

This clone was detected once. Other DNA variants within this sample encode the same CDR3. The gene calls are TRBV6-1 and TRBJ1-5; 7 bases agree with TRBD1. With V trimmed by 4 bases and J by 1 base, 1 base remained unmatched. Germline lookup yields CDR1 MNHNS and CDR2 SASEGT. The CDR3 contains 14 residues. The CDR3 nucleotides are TGTGCCAGCAGTGTCAGGGGGAGCAATCAGCCCCAGCATTTT. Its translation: CASSVRGSNQPQHF.